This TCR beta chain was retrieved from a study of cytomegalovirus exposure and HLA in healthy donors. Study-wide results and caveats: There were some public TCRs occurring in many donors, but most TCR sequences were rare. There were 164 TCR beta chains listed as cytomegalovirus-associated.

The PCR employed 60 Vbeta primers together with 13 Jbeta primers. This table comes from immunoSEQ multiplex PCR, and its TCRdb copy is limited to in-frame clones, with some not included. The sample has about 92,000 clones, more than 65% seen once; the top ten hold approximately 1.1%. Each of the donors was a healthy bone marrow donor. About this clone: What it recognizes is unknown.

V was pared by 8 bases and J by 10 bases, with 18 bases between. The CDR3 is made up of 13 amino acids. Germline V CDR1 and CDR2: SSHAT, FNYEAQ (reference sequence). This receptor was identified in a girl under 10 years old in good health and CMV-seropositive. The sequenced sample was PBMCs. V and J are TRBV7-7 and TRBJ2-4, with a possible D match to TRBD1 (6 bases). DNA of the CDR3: TGTGCCAGCGGCGAAACAGGGAGTAAGATTCAGTACTTC. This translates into CASGETGSKIQYF.